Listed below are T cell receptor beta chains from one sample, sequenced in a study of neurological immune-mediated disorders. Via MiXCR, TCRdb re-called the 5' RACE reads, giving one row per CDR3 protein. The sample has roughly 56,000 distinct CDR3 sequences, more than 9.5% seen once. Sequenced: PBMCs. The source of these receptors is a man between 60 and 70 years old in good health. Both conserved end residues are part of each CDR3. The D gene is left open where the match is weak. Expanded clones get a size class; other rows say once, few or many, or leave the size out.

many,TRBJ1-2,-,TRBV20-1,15,CSARDLWGGNGGYTF,TGCAGTGCTAGAGACTTGTGGGGGGGCAATGGAGGCTACACCTTC
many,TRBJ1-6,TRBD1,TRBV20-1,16,CSASTMGQGYNSPLHF,TGCAGTGCTTCCACTATGGGACAGGGATATAATTCACCCCTCCACTTT
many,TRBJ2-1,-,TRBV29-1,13,CSVGDGDNNEQFF,TGCAGCGTTGGAGATGGGGACAACAATGAGCAGTTCTTC
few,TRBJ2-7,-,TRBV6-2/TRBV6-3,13,CASSTGRKSEQYF,TGTGCCAGCAGTACGGGACGGAAAAGCGAGCAGTACTTC
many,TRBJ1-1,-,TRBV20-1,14,CSAREGGPQTEAFF,TGCAGTGCTAGAGAGGGGGGCCCCCAGACTGAAGCTTTCTTT
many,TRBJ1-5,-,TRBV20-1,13,CSAREHSNQPQHF,TGCAGTGCTAGAGAACACAGCAATCAGCCCCAGCATTTT
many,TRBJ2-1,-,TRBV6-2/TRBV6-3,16,CASTQARRGRHNEQFF,TGTGCCAGCACCCAGGCTCGGAGGGGGAGACACAATGAGCAGTTCTTC
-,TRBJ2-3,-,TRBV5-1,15,CASSSSGARTDTQYF,TGCGCCAGCAGTTCATCGGGGGCCCGCACAGATACCCAGTATTTT
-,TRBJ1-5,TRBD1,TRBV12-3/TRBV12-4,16,CASRRESGQRGQPKHF,TGTGCTAGCAGGCGCGAATCGGGACAGCGAGGGCAGCCCAAGCATTTT
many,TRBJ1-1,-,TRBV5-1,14,CASSSTTGGTEAFF,TGCGCCAGCAGCTCCACTACAGGAGGCACTGAAGCTTTCTTT